Described below is a single T cell receptor beta chain sequence and its context. Germline lookup yields CDR1 MDHEN and CDR2 SYDVKM. The CDR3 consists of 14 residues. Trimming pared 2 bases from V and 6 bases from J, leaving 13 bases between. This sample was taken from a study of cytomegalovirus exposure and HLA in healthy donors. Sequencing used immunoSEQ multiplex PCR; TCRdb keeps in-frame clones, though not all of them. The sample records approximately 110,000 clones, about 94% being singletons. The sequenced sample consisted of PBMCs. The source is a woman younger than 35 in good health and CMV-seronegative. This sequence joins TRBV28 and TRBJ1-2; TRBD1 is a possible D gene (5 bases). The CDR3 bases are TGTGCCAGCAGTTTAGAAGTGGGGCGTGATGGCTACACCTTC. It yields the protein CASSLEVGRDGYTF.